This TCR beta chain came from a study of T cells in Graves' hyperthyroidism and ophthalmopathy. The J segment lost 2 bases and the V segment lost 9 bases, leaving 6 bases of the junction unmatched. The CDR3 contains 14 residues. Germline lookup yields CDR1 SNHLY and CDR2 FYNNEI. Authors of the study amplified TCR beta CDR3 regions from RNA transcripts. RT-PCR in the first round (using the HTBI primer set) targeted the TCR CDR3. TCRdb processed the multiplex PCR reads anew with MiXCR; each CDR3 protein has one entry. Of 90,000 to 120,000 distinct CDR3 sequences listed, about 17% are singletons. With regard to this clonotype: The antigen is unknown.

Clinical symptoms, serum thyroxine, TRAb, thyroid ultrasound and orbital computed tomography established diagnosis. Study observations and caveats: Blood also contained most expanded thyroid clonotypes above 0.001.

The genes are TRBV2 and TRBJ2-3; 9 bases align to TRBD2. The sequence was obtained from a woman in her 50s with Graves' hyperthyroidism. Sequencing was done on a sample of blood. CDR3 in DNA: TGTGCCAGACGAGCGGGAGGCGACACAGATACGCAGTATTTT. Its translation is CARRAGGDTDTQYF.